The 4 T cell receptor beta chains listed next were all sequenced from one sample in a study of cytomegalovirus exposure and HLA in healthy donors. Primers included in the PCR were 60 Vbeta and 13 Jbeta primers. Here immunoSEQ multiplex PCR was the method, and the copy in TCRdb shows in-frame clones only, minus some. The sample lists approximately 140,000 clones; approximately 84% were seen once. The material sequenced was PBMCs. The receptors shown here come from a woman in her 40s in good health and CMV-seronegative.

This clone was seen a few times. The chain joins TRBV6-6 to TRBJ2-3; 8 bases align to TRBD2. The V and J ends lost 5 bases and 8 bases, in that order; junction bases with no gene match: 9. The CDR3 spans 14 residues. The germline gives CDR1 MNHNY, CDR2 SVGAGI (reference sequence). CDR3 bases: TGTGCCAGCAGTACTAGCGGCGCAGGAGGTACGCAGTATTTT. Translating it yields CASSTSGAGGTQYF.

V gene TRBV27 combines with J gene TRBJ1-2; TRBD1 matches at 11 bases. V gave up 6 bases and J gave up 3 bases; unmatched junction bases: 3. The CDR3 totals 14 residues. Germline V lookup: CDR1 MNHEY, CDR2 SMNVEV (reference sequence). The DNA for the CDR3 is TGTGCCAGCAGCGGGACAGGGGGGGACTATGGCTACACCTTC. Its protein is CASSGTGGDYGYTF.

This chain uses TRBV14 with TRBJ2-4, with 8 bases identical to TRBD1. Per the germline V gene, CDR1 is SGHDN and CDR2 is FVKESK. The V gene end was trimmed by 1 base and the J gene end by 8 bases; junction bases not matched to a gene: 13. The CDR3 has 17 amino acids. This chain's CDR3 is CASSQGWGRGRVDIQYF. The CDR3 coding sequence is TGTGCCAGCAGCCAAGGTTGGGGCAGGGGGCGCGTGGACATTCAGTACTTC.

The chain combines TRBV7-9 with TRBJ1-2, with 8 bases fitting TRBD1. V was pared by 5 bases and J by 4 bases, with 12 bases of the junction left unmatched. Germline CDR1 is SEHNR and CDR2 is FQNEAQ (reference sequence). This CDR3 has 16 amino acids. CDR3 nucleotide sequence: TGTGCCAGCAGCACGAGAAGTGTACAGGGGGTCTATGGCTACACCTTC. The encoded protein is CASSTRSVQGVYGYTF.